The clone carrying this TCR beta chain was counted only a few times. Its antigen is undetermined. Libraries were made from TCR beta cDNA, and they carried unique molecular identifiers. Out of roughly 0.85 to 11 million T cells, a few hundred thousand cDNA molecules were generated. TCRdb reprocessed the PCR reads via MiXCR and lists one record per CDR3 protein. The sample holds approximately 730,000 distinct CDR3 sequences, around 45% seen once. The record originates from a study of post-analysis software for immune sequencing data. Turning to the study itself: Secondary progressive, relapsing-remitting and progressive-relapsing multiple sclerosis were among the included disease courses.

Study-wide results and limits: Samples made in the same batch grouped tightly together by F measure. Significantly lower normalized Chao1 diversity was found in patients with multiple sclerosis relative to controls. Relative to controls, patients had five TRBV segments at higher frequency, with TRBV5-6, TRBV5-1 and TRBV20-1 among these.

The CDR3 is made up of 15 amino acids. After removal of 2 bases from V and 4 bases from J, the junction contained 4 bases not matched to a gene. The germline V gene encodes CDR1 SGHTA and CDR2 FQGTGA. The chain uses TRBV7-3 and TRBJ2-1; TRBD1 aligns across 8 bases. Sequences were obtained from blood. This TCR was recovered from a girl between 5 and 17 years old with multiple sclerosis. CDR3 DNA sequence: TGTGCCAGCAGCTTATTTTGGACAGGGTACAATGAGCAGTTCTTC. Protein product: CASSLFWTGYNEQFF.